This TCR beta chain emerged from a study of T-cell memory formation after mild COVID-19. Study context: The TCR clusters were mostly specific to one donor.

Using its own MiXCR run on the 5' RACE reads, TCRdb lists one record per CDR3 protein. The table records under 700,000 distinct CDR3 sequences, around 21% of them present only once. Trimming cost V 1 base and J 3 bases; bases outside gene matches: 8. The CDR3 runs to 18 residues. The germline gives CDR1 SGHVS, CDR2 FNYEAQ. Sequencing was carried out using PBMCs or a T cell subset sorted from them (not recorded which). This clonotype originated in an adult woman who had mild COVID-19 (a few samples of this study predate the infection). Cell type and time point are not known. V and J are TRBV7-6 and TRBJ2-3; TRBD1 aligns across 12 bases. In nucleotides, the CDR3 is TGTGCCAGCAGCTTAGGTCCTAGGGACAGGGGGCCAACAGATACGCAGTATTTT. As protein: CASSLGPRDRGPTDTQYF.